These T cell receptor beta chains were read from a single sample in a study of T cells in Graves' hyperthyroidism and ophthalmopathy. Via MiXCR, TCRdb re-called the multiplex PCR reads, giving one row per CDR3 protein. The sample includes 200,000 to 250,000 distinct CDR3 sequences, roughly 15% of them seen just once. Sequenced input: blood. The receptors shown here come from a woman aged 18-30 years with Graves' ophthalmopathy. The CDR3 runs from the conserved cysteine through the conserved F or W. The D gene is left open where the match is weak. Only some rows state a clone size, as once, few, many or a class for expanded clones.

v_call: TRBV12-3/TRBV12-4
cdr3_length: 16
clone_size: many
d_call: -
j_call: TRBJ2-7
cdr3_nt: TGTGCCAGCAGTACGAACCGACGGGTTGGGGGCTACGAGCAGTACTTC
cdr3_aa: CASSTNRRVGGYEQYF

v_call: TRBV6-1
cdr3_length: 14
clone_size: -
d_call: -
j_call: TRBJ1-3
cdr3_nt: TGTGCCAGCAGCCAAGATTACTCTGGAAACACCATATATTTT
cdr3_aa: CASSQDYSGNTIYF

v_call: TRBV3-1
cdr3_length: 15
clone_size: many
d_call: TRBD2
j_call: TRBJ2-1
cdr3_nt: TGTGCCAGCAGCCAAGAAGGACTAGTTGGTTCGGAGCAGTTCTTC
cdr3_aa: CASSQEGLVGSEQFF

v_call: TRBV30
cdr3_length: 11
clone_size: -
d_call: -
j_call: TRBJ1-2
cdr3_nt: TGTGCCTGGAGTTATTACAGCGGCTACACCTTC
cdr3_aa: CAWSYYSGYTF

v_call: TRBV11-2
cdr3_length: 12
clone_size: many
d_call: -
j_call: TRBJ2-7
cdr3_nt: TGTGCCAGCAGCTCCCGGCCCTACGAGCAGTACTTC
cdr3_aa: CASSSRPYEQYF

v_call: TRBV28
cdr3_length: 15
clone_size: -
d_call: TRBD1
j_call: TRBJ1-2
cdr3_nt: TGTGCCAGCAGTTCTCTCGGACAGGGGAGCTATGGCTACACCTTC
cdr3_aa: CASSSLGQGSYGYTF

v_call: TRBV7-2
cdr3_length: 16
clone_size: many
d_call: TRBD2
j_call: TRBJ2-3
cdr3_nt: TGTGCCAGCAGCTTAACCGGCGGGAGTGTTGGAGATACGCAGTATTTT
cdr3_aa: CASSLTGGSVGDTQYF

v_call: TRBV19
cdr3_length: 14
clone_size: many
d_call: TRBD1
j_call: TRBJ1-5
cdr3_nt: TGTGCCAGTAGCCGGGACAGTTCCTATCAGCCCCAGCATTTT
cdr3_aa: CASSRDSSYQPQHF

v_call: TRBV6-1
cdr3_length: 15
clone_size: many
d_call: TRBD1
j_call: TRBJ2-2
cdr3_nt: TGTGCCAGCAGGGTACAGGGGTCCCTAACCGGGGAGCTGTTTTTT
cdr3_aa: CASRVQGSLTGELFF

v_call: TRBV27
cdr3_length: 15
clone_size: many
d_call: TRBD2
j_call: TRBJ2-7
cdr3_nt: TGTGCCAGCAGCAAGGGAGGGCTCCTTGGAAGCGAGCAGTACTTC
cdr3_aa: CASSKGGLLGSEQYF

v_call: TRBV10-3
cdr3_length: 16
clone_size: many
d_call: -
j_call: TRBJ2-7
cdr3_nt: TGTGCCATAAGTCATCCAGAGACAGTAGACCCCTACGAGCAGTACTTC
cdr3_aa: CAISHPETVDPYEQYF